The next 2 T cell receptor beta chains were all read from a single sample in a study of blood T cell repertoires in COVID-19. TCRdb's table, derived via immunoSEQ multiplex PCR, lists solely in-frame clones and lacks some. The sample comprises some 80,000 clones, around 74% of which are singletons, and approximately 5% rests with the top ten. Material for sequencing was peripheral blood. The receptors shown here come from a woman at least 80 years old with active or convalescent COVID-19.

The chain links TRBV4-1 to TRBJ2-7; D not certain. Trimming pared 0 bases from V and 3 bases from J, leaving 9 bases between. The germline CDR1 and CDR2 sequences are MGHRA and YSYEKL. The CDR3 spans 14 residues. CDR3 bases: TGCGCCAGCAGCCAAGAATTGATAGACTACGAGCAGTACTTC. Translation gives CASSQELIDYEQYF.

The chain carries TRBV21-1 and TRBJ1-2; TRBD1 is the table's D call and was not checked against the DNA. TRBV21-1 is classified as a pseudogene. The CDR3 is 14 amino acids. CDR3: CASNITGVPYGYTF. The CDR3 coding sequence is TGTGCCAGCAACATTACAGGGGTTCCCTATGGCTACACCTTC.